This T cell receptor (beta chain) was obtained from a study of blood T cell repertoires in COVID-19. TCRdb's table, derived via immunoSEQ multiplex PCR, lists solely in-frame clones and lacks some. Of tens of thousands of clones in the sample, more than 70% are singletons; the top ten hold 12%. V dropped 0 bases and J dropped 5 bases, with 12 bases sitting between them. The CDR3 length is 15 residues. Germline assignment: CDR1 SGDLS and CDR2 YYNGEE. This sequence was found in a man in his 70s with active COVID-19. Sequencing used peripheral blood. The V call is TRBV9, the J call TRBJ2-1; D remains ambiguous. In nucleotides, the CDR3 is TGTGCCAGCAGCGTAGTTAGTGCTGCCAACAATGAGCAGTTCTTC. Its protein is CASSVVSAANNEQFF.